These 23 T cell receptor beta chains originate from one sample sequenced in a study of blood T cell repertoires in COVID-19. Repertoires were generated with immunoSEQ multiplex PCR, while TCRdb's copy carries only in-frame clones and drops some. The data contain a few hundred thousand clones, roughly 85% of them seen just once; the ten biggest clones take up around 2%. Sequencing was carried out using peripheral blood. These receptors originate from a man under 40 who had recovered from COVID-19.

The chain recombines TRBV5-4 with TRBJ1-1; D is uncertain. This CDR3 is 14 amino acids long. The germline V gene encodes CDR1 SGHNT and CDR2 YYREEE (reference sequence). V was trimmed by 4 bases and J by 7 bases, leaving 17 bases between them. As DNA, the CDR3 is TGTGCCAGCAGCCTGGGGAGGGAGTGGAGTGAAGCTTTCTTT. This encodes CASSLGREWSEAFF.

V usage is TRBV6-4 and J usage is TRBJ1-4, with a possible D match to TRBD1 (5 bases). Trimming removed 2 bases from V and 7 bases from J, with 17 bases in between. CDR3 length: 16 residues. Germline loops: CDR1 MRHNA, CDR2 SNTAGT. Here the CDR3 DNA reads TGTGCCAGCAGTGACCCCCGACAGCTTGATTGTGAAAAACTGTTTTTT. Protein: CASSDPRQLDCEKLFF.

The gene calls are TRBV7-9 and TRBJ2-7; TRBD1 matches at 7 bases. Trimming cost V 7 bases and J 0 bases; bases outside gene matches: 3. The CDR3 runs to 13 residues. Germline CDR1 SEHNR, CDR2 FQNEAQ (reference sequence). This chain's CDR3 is CASTGTASYEQYF. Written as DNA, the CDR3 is TGTGCCAGCACCGGGACAGCCTCCTACGAGCAGTACTTC.

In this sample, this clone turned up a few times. The CDR3 DNA follows: TGTGCCAGTAGTAGGCGGGACACCGGGGAGCTGTTTTTT. Translation gives CASSRRDTGELFF. The chain couples TRBV19 to TRBJ2-2; D perhaps matches TRBD2 (5 bases). This CDR3 contains 13 residues. The germline V gene has CDR1 LNHDA and CDR2 SQIVND (reference sequence). V lost 4 bases, J lost 3 bases, and 6 bases lay in between.

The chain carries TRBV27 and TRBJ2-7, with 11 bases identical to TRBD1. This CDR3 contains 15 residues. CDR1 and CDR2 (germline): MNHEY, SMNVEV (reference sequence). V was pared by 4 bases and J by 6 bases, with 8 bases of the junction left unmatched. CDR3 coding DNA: TGTGCCAGCAGTTGGGCAGGGACAGGGGGGTCCGAGCAGTACTTC. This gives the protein CASSWAGTGGSEQYF.

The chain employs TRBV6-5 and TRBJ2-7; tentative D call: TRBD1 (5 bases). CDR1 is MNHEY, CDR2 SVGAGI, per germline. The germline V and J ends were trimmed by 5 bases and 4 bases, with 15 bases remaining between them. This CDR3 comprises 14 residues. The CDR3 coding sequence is TGTGCCAGCAGTATCCAGGGTGTTCGATACGAGCAGTACTTC. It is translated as CASSIQGVRYEQYF.

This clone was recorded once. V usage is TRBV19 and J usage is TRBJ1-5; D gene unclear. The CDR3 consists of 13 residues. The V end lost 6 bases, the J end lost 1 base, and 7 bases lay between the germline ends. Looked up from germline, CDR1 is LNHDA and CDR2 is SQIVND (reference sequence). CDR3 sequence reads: CASRLESNQPQHF. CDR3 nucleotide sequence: TGTGCCAGTAGACTCGAAAGCAATCAGCCCCAGCATTTT.

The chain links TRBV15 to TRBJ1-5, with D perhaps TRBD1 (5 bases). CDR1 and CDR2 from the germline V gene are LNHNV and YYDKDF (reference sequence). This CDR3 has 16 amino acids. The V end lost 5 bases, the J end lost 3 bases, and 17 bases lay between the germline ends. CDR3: CATSPNRGGVNQPQHF. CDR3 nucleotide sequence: TGTGCCACCAGCCCGAATAGGGGAGGGGTCAATCAGCCCCAGCATTTT. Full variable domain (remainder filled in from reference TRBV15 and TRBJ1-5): DAMVIQNPRYQVTQFGKPVTLSCSQTLNHNVMYWYQQKSSQAPKLLFHYYDKDFNNEADTPDNFQSRRPNTSFCFLDIRSPGLGDTAMYLCATSPNRGGVNQPQHFGDGTRLSIL.

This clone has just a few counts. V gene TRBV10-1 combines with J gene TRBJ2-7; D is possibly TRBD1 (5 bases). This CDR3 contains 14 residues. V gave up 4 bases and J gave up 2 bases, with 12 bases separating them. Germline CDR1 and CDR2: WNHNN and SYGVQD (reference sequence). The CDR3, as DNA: TGCGCCAGCAGTGTCGGACAAAAACCCTACGAGCAGTACTTC. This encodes CASSVGQKPYEQYF.

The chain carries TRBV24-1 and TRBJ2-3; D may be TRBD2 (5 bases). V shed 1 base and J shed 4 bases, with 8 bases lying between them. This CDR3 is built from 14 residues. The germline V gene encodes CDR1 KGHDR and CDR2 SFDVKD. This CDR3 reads CATSDFAGSDTQYF. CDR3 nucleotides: TGTGCCACCAGTGATTTTGCGGGTTCAGATACGCAGTATTTT.

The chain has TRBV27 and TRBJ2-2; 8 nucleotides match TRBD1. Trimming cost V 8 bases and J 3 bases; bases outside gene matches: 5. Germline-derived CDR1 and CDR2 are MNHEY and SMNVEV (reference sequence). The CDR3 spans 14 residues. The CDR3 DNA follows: TGTGCCAGCCAGGGGGCGGGATACACCGGGGAGCTGTTTTTT. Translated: CASQGAGYTGELFF.

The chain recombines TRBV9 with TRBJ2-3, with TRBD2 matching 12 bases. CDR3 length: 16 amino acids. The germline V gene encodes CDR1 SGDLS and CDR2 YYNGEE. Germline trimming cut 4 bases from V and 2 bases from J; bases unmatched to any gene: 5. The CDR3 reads CASSPLAGGTTDTQYF. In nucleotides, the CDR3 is TGTGCCAGCAGCCCGCTAGCGGGGGGGACCACAGATACGCAGTATTTT.

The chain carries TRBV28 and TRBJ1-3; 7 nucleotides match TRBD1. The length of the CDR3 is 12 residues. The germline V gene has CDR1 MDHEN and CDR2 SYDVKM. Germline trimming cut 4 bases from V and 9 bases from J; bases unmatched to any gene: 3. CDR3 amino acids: CASSSDRVTIYF. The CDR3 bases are TGTGCCAGCAGTTCTGACAGGGTCACCATATATTTT.

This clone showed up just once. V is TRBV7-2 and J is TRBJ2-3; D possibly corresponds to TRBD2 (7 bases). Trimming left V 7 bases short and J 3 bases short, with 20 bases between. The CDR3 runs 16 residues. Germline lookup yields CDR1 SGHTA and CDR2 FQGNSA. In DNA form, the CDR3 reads TGTGCCAGCATCACTCGGGGAGGGGGGGCTACAGATACGCAGTATTTT. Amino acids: CASITRGGGATDTQYF.

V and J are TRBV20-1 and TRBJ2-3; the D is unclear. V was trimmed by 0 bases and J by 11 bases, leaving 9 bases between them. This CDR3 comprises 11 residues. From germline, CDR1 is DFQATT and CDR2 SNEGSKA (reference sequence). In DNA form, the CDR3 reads TGCAGTGCTAGAGATTTTCCCGGGCAGTATTTT. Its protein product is CSARDFPGQYF.

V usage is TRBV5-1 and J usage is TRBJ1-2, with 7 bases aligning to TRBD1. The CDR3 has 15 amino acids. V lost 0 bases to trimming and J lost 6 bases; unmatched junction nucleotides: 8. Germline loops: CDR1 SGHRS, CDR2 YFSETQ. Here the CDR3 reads CASSLAGTVVDGYTF. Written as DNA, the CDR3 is TGCGCCAGCAGCTTGGCCGGGACAGTCGTGGATGGCTACACCTTC.

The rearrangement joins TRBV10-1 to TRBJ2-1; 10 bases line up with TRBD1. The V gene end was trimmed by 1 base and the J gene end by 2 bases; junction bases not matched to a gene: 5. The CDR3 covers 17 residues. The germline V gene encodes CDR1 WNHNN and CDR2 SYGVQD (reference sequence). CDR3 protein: CASSEFAGTGAYNEQFF. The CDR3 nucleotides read TGCGCCAGCAGTGAGTTCGCCGGGACAGGGGCCTACAATGAGCAGTTCTTC.

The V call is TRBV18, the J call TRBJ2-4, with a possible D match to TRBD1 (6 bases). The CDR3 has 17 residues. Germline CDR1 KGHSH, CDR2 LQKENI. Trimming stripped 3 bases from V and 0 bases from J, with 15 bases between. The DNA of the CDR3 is TGTGCCAGCTCACCCAGGGCAGGGGTCGGAGCCAAAAACATTCAGTACTTC. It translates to CASSPRAGVGAKNIQYF.

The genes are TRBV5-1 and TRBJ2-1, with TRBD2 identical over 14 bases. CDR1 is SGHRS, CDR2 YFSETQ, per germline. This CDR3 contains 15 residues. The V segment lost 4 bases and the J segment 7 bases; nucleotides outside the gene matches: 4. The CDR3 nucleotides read TGCGCCAGCAGCGAAGGGACTAGCGGGGGTAATGAGCAGTTCTTC. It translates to CASSEGTSGGNEQFF.

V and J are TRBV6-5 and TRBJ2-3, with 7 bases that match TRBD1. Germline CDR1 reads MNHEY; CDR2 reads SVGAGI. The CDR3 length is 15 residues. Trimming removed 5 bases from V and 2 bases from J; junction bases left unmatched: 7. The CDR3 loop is CASSPPGQITDTQYF. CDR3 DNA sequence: TGTGCCAGCAGTCCTCCGGGACAGATCACAGATACGCAGTATTTT.

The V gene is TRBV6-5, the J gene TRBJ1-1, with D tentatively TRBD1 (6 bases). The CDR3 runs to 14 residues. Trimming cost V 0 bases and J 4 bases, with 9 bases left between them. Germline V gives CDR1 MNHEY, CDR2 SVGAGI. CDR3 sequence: CASSYSRGSTEAFF. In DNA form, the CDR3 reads TGTGCCAGCAGTTACTCAAGGGGGAGCACTGAAGCTTTCTTT.

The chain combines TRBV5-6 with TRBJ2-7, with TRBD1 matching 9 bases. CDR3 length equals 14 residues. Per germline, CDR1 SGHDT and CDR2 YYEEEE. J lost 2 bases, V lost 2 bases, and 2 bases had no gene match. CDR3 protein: CASSFGTGPYEQYF. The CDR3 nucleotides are TGTGCCAGCAGCTTTGGGACAGGGCCCTACGAGCAGTACTTC.

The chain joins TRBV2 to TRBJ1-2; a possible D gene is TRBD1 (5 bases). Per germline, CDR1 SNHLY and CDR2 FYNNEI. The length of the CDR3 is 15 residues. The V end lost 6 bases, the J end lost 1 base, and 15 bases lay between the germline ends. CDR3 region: CASRVRGTDNYGYTF. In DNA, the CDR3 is TGTGCCAGCAGAGTTAGGGGAACTGATAACTATGGCTACACCTTC.